A selection of T cell receptor beta chains follows, all from one sample in a study of shared clonotypes between healthy human individuals. Data came from immunoSEQ multiplex PCR; TCRdb stores just in-frame clones and leaves some out. The data contain about half a million clones, 60% to 80% of them singletons. The sequencing sample was made of PBMCs. The source of these receptors is a woman aged 35 to 49 in good health. Some clones in this sample may be carry-over from other donors' samples. Each CDR3 is given with its conserved first and last residue. A D gene is named only where the DNA matches it firmly. Size tells how often a clone was seen (once, few, many) or the class of an expanded clone, and some rows leave it out.

>TRBV7-2|TRBD1|NA|TRBJ2-7
CASSLARDRRSGEQYF
TGTGCCAGCAGCTTAGCAAGGGACAGGCGCTCGGGCGAGCAGTACTTC
>TRBV5-8|TRBD1|many|TRBJ1-2
CASSPGTATNYGYTF
TGTGCCAGCAGCCCCGGGACAGCGACTAACTATGGCTACACCTTC
>TRBV19|TRBD2|NA|TRBJ2-1
CASSALAGNWGNEQFF
TGTGCCAGTAGCGCCCTAGCGGGAAACTGGGGTAATGAGCAGTTCTTC
>TRBV9|NA|NA|TRBJ2-3
CASSVLVGEGTDTQYF
TGTGCCAGCAGCGTCTTAGTTGGTGAGGGCACAGATACGCAGTATTTT
>TRBV30|NA|NA|TRBJ1-3
CAWATGWGNTIYF
TGTGCCTGGGCTACAGGGTGGGGAAACACCATATATTTT
>TRBV2|NA|many|TRBJ1-2
CASRFDSLYGYTF
TGTGCCAGCAGGTTCGACAGCCTCTATGGCTACACCTTC
>TRBV30|NA|few|TRBJ1-2
CAWMSSILFGYTF
TGTGCCTGGATGTCCAGTATACTATTTGGCTACACCTTC
>TRBV29-1|NA|NA|TRBJ2-7
CSVYGGNGYEQYF
TGCAGCGTTTATGGGGGCAACGGCTACGAGCAGTACTTC
>TRBV28|TRBD1|NA|TRBJ1-4
CAIAGGQGREKLFF
TGTGCCATCGCAGGTGGACAGGGGAGGGAAAAACTGTTTTTT
>TRBV6-4|TRBD1|NA|TRBJ2-2
CASSEAGTANTGELFF
TGTGCCAGCAGTGAGGCCGGGACAGCGAACACCGGGGAGCTGTTTTTT
>TRBV11-3|TRBD2|NA|TRBJ2-1
CASSPFREDEQFF
TGTGCCAGCAGCCCCTTTCGGGAGGATGAGCAGTTCTTC
>TRBV19|NA|NA|TRBJ2-7
CASSISRQEPTYEQYF
TGTGCCAGTAGTATATCCCGACAGGAACCGACCTACGAGCAGTACTTC
>TRBV19|TRBD1|NA|TRBJ2-1
CASSSSGQSYNEQFF
TGTGCCAGTAGTTCTTCGGGACAGTCCTACAATGAGCAGTTCTTC
>TRBV7-2|TRBD2|once|TRBJ2-2
CASSLRVAGAGELFF
TGTGCCAGCAGCCTTCGGGTAGCGGGAGCCGGGGAGCTGTTTTTT
>TRBV29-1|TRBD2|NA|TRBJ2-2
CSGLAVNTGELFF
TGCAGTGGACTAGCGGTGAACACCGGGGAGCTGTTTTTT
>TRBV19|NA|NA|TRBJ1-2
CASSRNRDDGYTF
TGTGCCAGTAGTCGAAACCGTGATGATGGCTACACCTTC
>TRBV9|NA|many|TRBJ1-4
CASSVGGRRNEKLFF
TGTGCCAGCAGCGTAGGTGGGCGCAGAAATGAAAAACTGTTTTTT
>TRBV15|NA|NA|TRBJ1-1
CATSRDRGANTEAFF
TGTGCCACCAGCAGAGATCGGGGAGCCAACACTGAAGCTTTCTTT
>TRBV4-2|TRBD1|many|TRBJ2-3
CASSLPGGTQYF
TGTGCCAGCAGCCTCCCAGGGGGTACGCAGTATTTT
>TRBV5-6|NA|NA|TRBJ2-7
CASSPRAGASYEQYF
TGTGCCAGCAGCCCCAGGGCGGGGGCGTCCTACGAGCAGTACTTC
>TRBV10-3|NA|NA|TRBJ2-7
CAISGALLPDEQYF
TGTGCCATCAGTGGAGCACTGCTCCCGGACGAGCAGTACTTC
>TRBV30|NA|NA|TRBJ1-5
CAWSVYRYNQPQHF
TGTGCCTGGAGTGTATACAGGTATAATCAGCCCCAGCATTTT
>TRBV7-9|NA|NA|TRBJ2-7
CASSPDTYEQYF
TGTGCCAGCAGTCCGGACACCTACGAGCAGTACTTC
>TRBV15|TRBD1|NA|TRBJ2-7
CATSSHTGAYEQYF
TGTGCCACCAGCAGTCACACAGGGGCCTACGAGCAGTACTTC
>TRBV7-9|TRBD2|few|TRBJ2-1
CASSYRTSGRNEQFF
TGTGCCAGCAGCTACAGGACTAGCGGGAGAAATGAGCAGTTCTTC
>TRBV4-2|NA|NA|TRBJ2-3
CASSQGGFDTDTQYF
TGTGCCAGCAGCCAGGGGGGTTTCGACACAGATACGCAGTATTTT
>TRBV6-1|NA|NA|TRBJ2-7
CASSEGNYEQYF
TGTGCCAGCAGTGAAGGGAACTACGAGCAGTACTTC
>TRBV6-5|NA|NA|TRBJ2-7
CASYGGSGEYF
TGTGCCAGCTATGGGGGGTCGGGCGAGTACTTC
>TRBV15|NA|once|TRBJ1-1
CATSRDRGEATEAFF
TGTGCCACCAGCAGAGATCGGGGGGAAGCCACTGAAGCTTTCTTT
>TRBV11-2|TRBD2|NA|TRBJ2-2
CASRPTSGSVGELFF
TGTGCCAGCAGACCGACTAGCGGGAGTGTCGGGGAGCTGTTTTTT
>TRBV9|TRBD1|NA|TRBJ1-3
CASSGGQGSGNTIYF
TGTGCCAGCAGCGGGGGACAGGGCTCTGGAAACACCATATATTTT
>TRBV6-5|NA|NA|TRBJ1-2
CASSWSGYGYTF
TGTGCCAGCAGTTGGAGTGGCTATGGCTACACCTTC
>TRBV29-1|TRBD1|NA|TRBJ1-3
CSVEQPGQQNTIYF
TGCAGCGTTGAACAACCGGGACAGCAAAACACCATATATTTT
>TRBV29-1|TRBD2|NA|TRBJ2-6
CSVKGLPLSGANVLTF
TGCAGCGTGAAGGGACTACCCCTATCTGGGGCCAACGTCCTGACTTTC
>TRBV4-1|NA|NA|TRBJ2-1
CASSQDGWDFNNEQFF
TGCGCCAGCAGCCAAGATGGGTGGGACTTCAACAATGAGCAGTTCTTC
>TRBV7-7|TRBD1|once|TRBJ1-4
CASSLRPGGNEKLFF
TGTGCCAGCAGCTTAAGGCCAGGGGGGAATGAAAAACTGTTTTTT
>TRBV30|NA|NA|TRBJ1-2
CAWSVGQWVHGYTF
TGTGCCTGGAGTGTCGGACAGTGGGTTCATGGCTACACCTTC
>TRBV30|NA|NA|TRBJ1-5
CAWSAGRGLGNQPQHF
TGTGCCTGGAGTGCGGGGCGGGGGCTCGGCAATCAGCCCCAGCATTTT
>TRBV10-3|NA|NA|TRBJ1-3
CAISARGPRNTIYF
TGTGCCATCAGTGCCCGGGGACCAAGAAACACCATATATTTT
>TRBV7-2|NA|NA|TRBJ1-4
CASSLVRGLEATNEKLFF
TGTGCCAGCAGCTTAGTCCGCGGCCTAGAAGCAACTAATGAAAAACTGTTTTTT
>TRBV18|NA|NA|TRBJ1-1
CASSPANTEAFF
TGTGCCAGCTCACCTGCAAACACTGAAGCTTTCTTT